A single sample gave rise to the 5 T cell receptor beta chains below, sequenced in a study of T cell responses to AZD1222 COVID-19 vaccine. Sequencing used immunoSEQ multiplex PCR; TCRdb keeps in-frame clones, though not all of them. The sample includes 90,000 to 120,000 clones, 93% of them seen just once. Sequencing used peripheral blood, obtained on day 0 of AZD1222 vaccination. The receptor source for this set is an adult in good health.

This rearrangement joins TRBV10-3 to TRBJ1-2; no firm D call. Germline V gene sequence: CDR1 ENHRY, CDR2 SYGVKD. V gave up 9 bases and J gave up 5 bases, with 7 bases separating them. CDR3 size: 10 residues. The CDR3 nucleotides read TGTGCCATTGGTCAGTATGGCTACACCTTC. Encoded protein: CAIGQYGYTF.

CDR3 DNA: TGTGCCAGCAGCCCCGGGGCGCTGGGCTCTGGAAACACCATATATTTT. Its translation is CASSPGALGSGNTIYF. V and J are TRBV3-1 (or the pseudogene TRBV3-2) and TRBJ1-3, with D perhaps TRBD1 (5 bases). From germline, CDR1 is LGHDT and CDR2 YNNKEL (reference sequence). CDR3 length: 16 residues. V was trimmed by 4 bases and J by 0 bases, leaving 13 bases between them.

In this sample, this clone turned up once. V gene TRBV9 combines with J gene TRBJ2-7; 9 nucleotides match TRBD2. The J segment lost 5 bases and the V segment lost 4 bases, leaving 7 bases of the junction unmatched. Germline V gene data show CDR1 as SGDLS and CDR2 as YYNGEE. CDR3 length: 14 amino acids. The CDR3 protein is CASSPLAGRDEQYF. Written as DNA, the CDR3 is TGTGCCAGCAGCCCCCTAGCGGGAAGGGACGAGCAGTACTTC. The whole variable domain, filled in from reference TRBV9 and TRBJ2-7, reads DSGVTQTPKHLITATGQRVTLRCSPRSGDLSVYWYQQSLDQGLQFLIQYYNGEERAKGNILERFSAQQFPDLHSELNLSSLELGDSALYFCASSPLAGRDEQYFGPGTRLTVT.

The chain combines TRBV9 with TRBJ2-3; TRBD1 is a possible D gene (6 bases). Germline CDR1 reads SGDLS; CDR2 reads YYNGEE. The CDR3 extends over 15 amino acids. Trimming took off 4 bases at V and 4 bases at J, with 16 bases between the two ends. This CDR3 is CASSSPGVAADTQYF. The CDR3 DNA follows: TGTGCCAGCAGCTCCCCAGGGGTCGCAGCAGATACGCAGTATTTT.

V usage is TRBV9 and J usage is TRBJ2-3, with 7 bases that match TRBD2. J was trimmed by 0 bases and V by 4 bases; bases with no gene match: 14. The CDR3 sequence is 18 residues long. Germline V gene data show CDR1 as SGDLS and CDR2 as YYNGEE. The CDR3 nucleotides are TGTGCCAGCAGCTCACGCCTCACACTAGCGCCTAGCACAGATACGCAGTATTTT. This translates into CASSSRLTLAPSTDTQYF.